This TCR beta chain emerged from a study of T cells after yellow fever vaccination (dated by TCRdb to the late 2010s). Regarding the complete study: The SMART-Seq v4 Ultra Low Input RNA kit was used to prepare libraries from fractions with low cell numbers. Bulk TCR alpha and beta repertoires were sequenced longitudinally to track T-cell clones before and after primary and booster YFV17D yellow fever vaccination. Two healthy male donors, one aged 18 to 30 and one aged 30 to 40 years, made up the cohort. Blood was drawn at multiple timepoints before and after primary and secondary immunization, with bulk PBMC replicates and cell subsets isolated.

General study outcomes and caveats: After the booster, most of the clones that had expanded following primary vaccination were detected again (around 97% of CD4 and around 88% of CD8), which suggests that memory was broadly maintained. A small fraction of clonotypes appeared in both the CD4 and CD8 compartments, likely as a result of convergent recombination. Because only a couple of donors were included in the study, the extent to which the findings can be generalized is limited. FACS-sorted repertoires could contain abundant contaminating clonotypes from the bulk population, so computational filtering was required. Compared with the primary T-cell response, the secondary T-cell response was weaker but faster, peaking on day 5 rather than day 15.

With respect to this clonotype: Its antigen has not been determined. Base qualities were left out, and no much larger clone turns up one base away.

The sample's treatment or condition, from its label and the paper: live attenuated yellow fever vaccine strain. At each blood-draw timepoint, two biological replicates of bulk PBMCs were collected. PBMCs were isolated from peripheral blood using a standard Ficoll-Paque protocol. TriZol was used to extract RNA from bulk PBMCs, from CD4 and CD8 fractions, and from dextramer-positive and dextramer-negative fractions. TCR cDNA was synthesized by 5'RACE template switching, through which a universal primer site and unique molecular identifiers were introduced. Priming of cDNA synthesis was performed from both the TCR alpha and TCR beta constant segments. Two PCR steps were used to amplify libraries, with sample barcodes and sequencing adapters being added in the second step. Libraries were sequenced on Illumina HiSeq 2500 (2x100 bp) or NovaSeq (2x150 bp). For the original study's pipeline: Reads were demultiplexed and collapsed into UMI consensus sequences with MIGEC, and V(D)J alignment was performed with MiXCR. Using edgeR on replicate PBMC samples, clonotypes were called vaccine-responding if FDR was below 0.01 and the log2 fold change was above 5 up to day 15. Each bulk clonotype received a CD4 or CD8 identity based on whether the sequenced CD4 or CD8 repertoire contained that clonotype at higher abundance. TCRdb's own reprocessing of the public reads used fastp at Q25 and MiXCR and kept productive beta chains. A single entry per CDR3 protein holds the most common genes and DNA from its merged rows. TCRdb, not the authors, supplied the V and J calls. This sample is represented by some 350,000 distinct CDR3 sequences; approximately 5.7% of them were singletons. The ten largest account for about 15% of the sample.

Taken from the germline V gene (reference sequence), the CDR1 and CDR2 loops are DFQATT and SNEGSKA. Including cysteine and phenylalanine, the CDR3 has 12 amino acids. The CDR3 DNA has 36 bases and is translated from base 1. From V the trimming removes 5 bases and from J it removes 9 bases, while the gene matches leave 7 bases of the junction unaccounted for. The TCR comes from a young man who received the YFV17D yellow fever vaccine. The sample was PBMCs, taken 5 days after the yellow fever booster vaccination. The chain uses TRBV20-1 and TRBJ2-1, with 7 central nucleotides matching TRBD2. The CDR3 region reads CSALSGNGEQFF. The DNA sequence is given as TGCAGTGCTCTAAGCGGGAACGGTGAGCAGTTCTTC.